These T cell receptor beta chains were read from a single sample in a study of blood T cell repertoires in COVID-19. Sequencing was performed with immunoSEQ multiplex PCR; in TCRdb, only in-frame clones are kept and a portion is missing. The sample holds some 180,000 clones, around 85% seen once. The specimen sequenced was peripheral blood. The receptors were gathered from a man in his sixties or seventies with active or convalescent COVID-19. The CDR3 runs from the conserved cysteine through the conserved F or W. D genes are given only for firm matches. The size field is filled for only some rows; it gives once, few, many or a size class.

d_gene | abundance | j_gene | v_gene | CDR3nt | CDR3aa
- | - | TRBJ1-2 | TRBV2 | TGTGCCAGCAGGGCGGCGGGTGCTAACTATGGCTACACCTTC | CASRAAGANYGYTF
- | - | TRBJ2-7 | TRBV28 | TGTGCCAGCAGAGGGGCCTCAAGCCGCGAGCAGTACTTC | CASRGASSREQYF
TRBD1 | - | TRBJ1-2 | TRBV6-6 | TGTGCCAGCAGTGATGGACAGGGCTATGGCTACACCTTC | CASSDGQGYGYTF
- | once | TRBJ2-1 | TRBV2 | TGTGCCAGCACCCAGGACAGCTCCTACAATGAGCAGTTCTTC | CASTQDSSYNEQFF
TRBD1 | once | TRBJ1-5 | TRBV5-1 | TGCGCCAGCAGCTGGGGAGACAGGGGTGGCAATCAGCCCCAGCATTTT | CASSWGDRGGNQPQHF
TRBD1 | once | TRBJ1-1 | TRBV3-1/TRBV3-2 | TGTGCCAGCAGCCTAAGACAGGGGCCAGCTTTCTTT | CASSLRQGPAFF
- | - | TRBJ2-5 | TRBV9 | TGTGCCAGCAGCGTTAGAGGAGGCCAAGAGACCCAGTACTTC | CASSVRGGQETQYF
- | - | TRBJ2-7 | TRBV11-2 | TGTGCCAGCAGTGACAGGTCCTACGAGCAGTACTTC | CASSDRSYEQYF
TRBD1 | - | TRBJ1-2 | TRBV3-1/TRBV3-2 | TGTGCCAGCAGACGATCAGGGACAGGGGATGGCTACACCTTC | CASRRSGTGDGYTF
- | - | TRBJ1-1 | TRBV9 | TGTGCCAGCAGCTCGGGACAACAGAACACTGAAGCTTTCTTT | CASSSGQQNTEAFF
- | - | TRBJ1-1 | TRBV2 | TGTGCCAGCAGAACACTGGCGGTGAACACTGAAGCTTTCTTT | CASRTLAVNTEAFF
- | - | TRBJ2-3 | TRBV6-2/TRBV6-3 | TGTGCCAGCAGTAGTACAAATGGTGCCCTCTTGACTAGCACAGATACGCAGTATTTT | CASSSTNGALLTSTDTQYF
TRBD1 | - | TRBJ2-2 | TRBV7-9 | TGTGCCAGCAGCTTATCGGGGACAGGGAACACCGGGGAGCTGTTTTTT | CASSLSGTGNTGELFF
- | - | TRBJ1-1 | TRBV19 | TGTGCCAGTAGTACCCCCCCGCAGGGGAAAGCTTTCTTT | CASSTPPQGKAFF
- | - | TRBJ2-7 | TRBV6-5 | TGTGCCAGCAGCACATCCCGGACAAGGCGACCCGAGCAGTACTTC | CASSTSRTRRPEQYF
- | few | TRBJ1-5 | TRBV28 | TGTGCCAGCAGTCGCAGGGGAAATAGCAATCAGCCCCAGCATTTT | CASSRRGNSNQPQHF
TRBD2 | - | TRBJ2-2 | TRBV7-3 | TGTGCCAGCAGCATCACCGGGACTAGCGGGAGACCCGGGGAGCTGTTTTTT | CASSITGTSGRPGELFF
- | - | TRBJ2-3 | TRBV4-3 | TGCGCCAGCAGCCAAGTAGCGCTAAGCCTGGATACGCAGTATTTT | CASSQVALSLDTQYF
- | once | TRBJ2-6 | TRBV7-8 | TGTGCCAGCAGCCGGGGGCTGGGAGGGCAGCTCCTCTCTGGGGCCAACGTCCTGACTTTC | CASSRGLGGQLLSGANVLTF
- | - | TRBJ2-7 | TRBV19 | TGTGCCAGTAGTATTGGCAGAGGGTACGAGCAGTACTTC | CASSIGRGYEQYF
TRBD1 | - | TRBJ2-7 | TRBV6-5 | TGTGCCAGCAGTTACGTACAGGGGGCCCCCGGCGAGCAGTACTTC | CASSYVQGAPGEQYF
TRBD1 | - | TRBJ2-7 | TRBV5-8 | TGTGCCAGCAGCTTGGGGACAGGGTCTGTCTACGAGCAGTACTTC | CASSLGTGSVYEQYF
- | - | TRBJ1-1 | TRBV18 | TGTGCCAGCTCCGCGGGAGGGTTGACTGAAGCTTTCTTT | CASSAGGLTEAFF
- | - | TRBJ1-6 | TRBV19 | TGTGCCAGTAGAGGTGGAGCTTTTAATTCACCCCTCCACTTT | CASRGGAFNSPLHF
TRBD1 | - | TRBJ1-2 | TRBV18 | TGTGCCAGCTCACCGGCAGGGGGTAGCTATGGCTACACCTTC | CASSPAGGSYGYTF
- | once | TRBJ2-6 | TRBV18 | TGTGCCAGCTCACCGAACCAAATAGACAGCTCTGGGGCCAACGTCCTGACTTTC | CASSPNQIDSSGANVLTF
- | - | TRBJ1-1 | TRBV5-1 | TGCGCCAGCAGCCTAACCACAGGGAACACTGAAGCTTTCTTT | CASSLTTGNTEAFF
- | - | TRBJ2-3 | TRBV3-1/TRBV3-2 | TGTGCCAGCAGCCGGCAGGGGCCAGATACGCAGTATTTT | CASSRQGPDTQYF
TRBD2 | few | TRBJ2-7 | TRBV5-1 | TGCGCCAGCGGCGAGCGGGGGGCGCAAAACGAGCAGTACTTC | CASGERGAQNEQYF
TRBD1 | - | TRBJ1-2 | TRBV24-1 | TGTGCCACCAGTGAATCGGGGACAGTTGGGAACTATGGCTACACCTTC | CATSESGTVGNYGYTF
TRBD1 | few | TRBJ1-1 | TRBV5-4 | TGTGCCAGCAGCCCCGGGACAGAAAAAGCAGAAGCTTTCTTT | CASSPGTEKAEAFF
TRBD2 | few | TRBJ2-2 | TRBV27 | TGTGCCAGCCGGGGACTAGCGGGAGGGCGCCGCACCGGGGAGCTGTTTTTT | CASRGLAGGRRTGELFF
TRBD1 | - | TRBJ1-5 | TRBV5-1 | TGCGCCAGCAGCTCCGGACAGGGCAATCAGCCCCAGCATTTT | CASSSGQGNQPQHF
TRBD2 | - | TRBJ2-7 | TRBV25-1 | TGTGCCAGCAGTGGCCCGGGGGGGCCAGGCGAGCAGTACTTC | CASSGPGGPGEQYF
- | - | TRBJ2-7 | TRBV29-1 | TGCAGCGTGCTGAGCACAGGCTACGAGCAGTACTTC | CSVLSTGYEQYF
- | - | TRBJ2-3 | TRBV5-1 | TGCGCCAGCAGCTTTCCAGGGGTTGCTAGTGCAGATACGCAGTATTTT | CASSFPGVASADTQYF
TRBD1 | - | TRBJ2-7 | TRBV19 | TGTGCCAGTAGCCGGGACAGGGAGTTCGAGCAGTACTTC | CASSRDREFEQYF
- | - | TRBJ2-1 | TRBV6-4 | TGTGCCAGCAGTGCCTACGACGGGTACAATGAGCAGTTCTTC | CASSAYDGYNEQFF
TRBD2 | few | TRBJ2-2 | TRBV7-3 | TGTGCCAGCAGCTCACTAGCGGAGGGGCCCGGGGAGCTGTTTTTT | CASSSLAEGPGELFF
- | - | TRBJ1-2 | TRBV6-2/TRBV6-3 | TGTGCCAGCAGTTACCGATCGGTACGGCGGAATGGCTACACCTTC | CASSYRSVRRNGYTF
TRBD1 | - | TRBJ1-2 | TRBV4-1 | TGCGCCAGCAGCCCTCTGTCCCGGGACAGGGGGCCTGGCTACACCTTC | CASSPLSRDRGPGYTF
TRBD2 | - | TRBJ2-2 | TRBV9 | TGTGCCAGCAGCGACAGCGGGGGCCCAGACACCGGGGAGCTGTTTTTT | CASSDSGGPDTGELFF
- | - | TRBJ2-7 | TRBV6-1 | TGTGCCAGCAGTGAAACGTCAGGGCACTACGAGCAGTACTTC | CASSETSGHYEQYF
TRBD1 | - | TRBJ1-2 | TRBV6-1 | TGTGCCAGCAGTGAAGGACAGGGGGCATCCTATGGCTACACCTTC | CASSEGQGASYGYTF
- | - | TRBJ1-1 | TRBV27 | TGTGCCAGCAGTTTATCGGGGGGAACTGAAGCTTTCTTT | CASSLSGGTEAFF
- | - | TRBJ1-2 | TRBV6-5 | TGTGCCAGCAGTTACTCTGCAGGTACGCGTAATGGCTACACCTTC | CASSYSAGTRNGYTF
- | - | TRBJ1-2 | TRBV28 | TGTGCCAGCAGTTTAACTCTCAACCCGGTCCGGCCCGGGGGCTACACCTTC | CASSLTLNPVRPGGYTF
- | - | TRBJ1-1 | TRBV4-3 | TGCGCCAGCAGCCAAGACCGGGGAGTGGTAGCTTTCTTT | CASSQDRGVVAFF
TRBD2 | once | TRBJ2-2 | TRBV6-2/TRBV6-3 | TGTGCCAGCAGTTACCCTTTGCGGGAGGGCGCGAACACCGGGGAGCTGTTTTTT | CASSYPLREGANTGELFF
TRBD1 | - | TRBJ1-6 | TRBV6-5 | TGTGCCAGCAGTTACGGGCAGGGGGCCCTCCCCCTCCACTTT | CASSYGQGALPLHF
- | once | TRBJ1-1 | TRBV7-9 | TGTGCCAGCAGCTCCAAAGGGGTGAACACTGAAGCTTTCTTT | CASSSKGVNTEAFF
- | - | TRBJ2-7 | TRBV7-2 | TGTGCCAGCAGCCCATTCAGACGGGGGGCTAACGAGCAGTACTTC | CASSPFRRGANEQYF
- | few | TRBJ1-2 | TRBV28 | TGTGCCAGCAGTTTAGGTGGCGGGACTAATGGCTACACCTTC | CASSLGGGTNGYTF